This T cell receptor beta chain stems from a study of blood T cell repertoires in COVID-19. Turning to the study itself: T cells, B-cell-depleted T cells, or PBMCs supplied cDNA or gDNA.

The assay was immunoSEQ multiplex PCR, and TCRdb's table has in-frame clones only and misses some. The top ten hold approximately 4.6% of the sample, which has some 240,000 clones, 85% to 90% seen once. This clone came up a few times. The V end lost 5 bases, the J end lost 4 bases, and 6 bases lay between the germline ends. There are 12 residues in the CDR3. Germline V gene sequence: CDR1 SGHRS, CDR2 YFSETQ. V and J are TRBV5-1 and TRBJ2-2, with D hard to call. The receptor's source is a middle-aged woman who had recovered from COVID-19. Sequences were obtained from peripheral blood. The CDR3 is CASRTLTGELFF. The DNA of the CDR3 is TGCGCCAGCAGAACTCTCACCGGGGAGCTGTTTTTT.